This T cell receptor beta chain was captured by sequencing in a study of cytomegalovirus exposure and HLA in healthy donors. This CDR3 is built from 16 residues. The germline V gene encodes CDR1 MNHEY and CDR2 SMNVEV (reference sequence). V lost 6 bases to trimming and J lost 5 bases; unmatched junction nucleotides: 12. Clones were sequenced by immunoSEQ multiplex PCR, and TCRdb holds only the in-frame ones, with some missing. The sample includes approximately 98,000 clones, roughly 84% of them seen just once. This TCR came from a woman under 30 in good health and CMV-seronegative. This rearrangement joins TRBV27 to TRBJ2-5, with 10 bases aligning to TRBD2. Sequencing used PBMCs. Here the CDR3 DNA reads TGTGCCAGCAGCCGTTTGAGCGGGGGGGCAGGTGAGACCCAGTACTTC. Translating it yields CASSRLSGGAGETQYF.